This entry lists 5 T cell receptor beta chains sequenced from one sample in a study of blood T cell repertoires in COVID-19 (dated by TCRdb to between 2020 and 2021). Receptor amplification or capture employed the immunoSEQ multiplex PCR assay. TCRdb limited this immuneACCESS table to in-frame rearrangements with V and J called. A share of clones is missing; checked studies link under half to unresolved V genes, and the rest is unexplained. The table for this sample lists some 530,000 clones; 70% to 90% of them were counted only once. The top ten clonotypes cover approximately 2.9% of the sample. Sequenced material: peripheral blood. These receptors all stem from a human donor in a cohort sampled during active COVID-19.

The chain uses TRBV3-1 (or the pseudogene TRBV3-2) and TRBJ1-2; no firm D call. CDR3 size: 13 residues. Trimming shortened V by 3 bases and J by 7 bases, and 12 bases separated the two germline ends. Germline CDR1 reads LGHDT; CDR2 reads YNNKEL (reference sequence). The CDR3 DNA is TGTGCCAGCAGCCACAACCGAGGAGGTGGCTACACCTTC. Translated: CASSHNRGGGYTF.

The rearrangement joins TRBV30 to TRBJ1-5; 10 bases are shared with TRBD1. The V gene end was trimmed by 2 bases and the J gene end by 1 base; junction bases not matched to a gene: 5. CDR3 length: 16 residues. Germline V gene sequence: CDR1 GTSNPN, CDR2 SVGIG (reference sequence). CDR3 in amino acids: CAWSSDRGASNQPQHF. The CDR3 nucleotides read TGTGCCTGGAGTTCGGACAGGGGGGCAAGCAATCAGCCCCAGCATTTT.

The chain is built from TRBV19 and TRBJ1-1, with 10 bases matching TRBD1. Germline CDR1 LNHDA, CDR2 SQIVND (reference sequence). The CDR3 covers 15 residues. V lost 7 bases, J lost 4 bases, and 9 bases stayed unmatched. In DNA, the CDR3 is TGTGCCAGTAAGACAGGGGGCGCGAGGGTCACTGAAGCTTTCTTT. Its protein is CASKTGGARVTEAFF.

The genes are TRBV10-1 and TRBJ2-1; 11 bases are a match to TRBD2. CDR3 length equals 16 residues. V was pared by 6 bases and J by 6 bases, with 10 bases of the junction left unmatched. Germline V lookup: CDR1 WNHNN, CDR2 SYGVQD (reference sequence). The CDR3 nucleotides read TGCGCCAGCAGCTTTGGGACTAGCGGAGTTACCAATGAGCAGTTCTTC. Translated: CASSFGTSGVTNEQFF.

This clone was seen more than once but under ten times. The V and J genes are TRBV25-1 and TRBJ1-6; 7 bases map to TRBD1. The germline V gene encodes CDR1 MGHDK and CDR2 SYGVNS. V lost 6 bases, J lost 5 bases, and 7 bases stayed unmatched. The CDR3 consists of 15 residues. CDR3 residues: CASRRAGGDNSPLHF. The CDR3, as DNA: TGTGCCAGCAGACGGGCAGGGGGAGATAATTCACCCCTCCACTTT.